The clone carrying this TCR beta chain was detected ten times or more. Its antigen is still unknown. In the same sample, other DNA sequences code for this CDR3. The data belong to a study of shared clonotypes between healthy human individuals. Study-wide results and caveats: Measured sharing among donors was expected to vary with sequencing depth.

The repertoire was sequenced with immunoSEQ multiplex PCR; TCRdb's copy has only in-frame clones and lacks some. The table records 500,000 to 650,000 clones, just over 75% of them present only once. The sequenced sample consisted of PBMCs. The TCR comes from a middle-aged woman in good health. Some clones in this sample may be carry-over from other donors' samples.

This chain's CDR3 is CAWSVRGGFNQPQHF. The CDR3 region has the DNA TGTGCCTGGAGTGTAAGGGGCGGGTTTAATCAGCCCCAGCATTTT. The chain is built from TRBV30 and TRBJ1-5; D is perhaps TRBD1 (5 bases). CDR1 is GTSNPN, CDR2 SVGIG, per germline (reference sequence). Deletions cut 0 bases from V and 4 bases from J, with 13 bases between. CDR3 size: 15 residues.